One and the same sample provided the 30 T cell receptor beta chains below, sequenced in a study of identical twins. TCRdb re-called the 5' RACE reads through MiXCR, storing one row per CDR3 protein. The sample includes fewer than 250,000 distinct CDR3 sequences, around 6.8% of them seen just once. This sample was also put to use in a study of yellow fever vaccine responses in identical twins.

Material: memory (CD45RO+) T cells sorted from blood. Source of these receptors: a woman between 18 and 30 years old in good health.

The genes are TRBV7-9 and TRBJ2-7, with D perhaps matching TRBD1 or TRBD2 (5 bases each). The V end was cut by 3 bases, the J end by 4 bases, with 16 bases between. The CDR3 consists of 15 residues. In germline, CDR1 is SEHNR, CDR2 FQNEAQ (reference sequence). The CDR3 nucleotides read TGTGCCAGCAGCTTCGGGGCTCCCACCGATTACGAGCAGTACTTC. Translating it yields CASSFGAPTDYEQYF.

This clonotype was observed a few times. V is TRBV24-1 and J is TRBJ2-1, with D tentatively TRBD1 (5 bases). This CDR3 has 16 residues. V dropped 4 bases and J dropped 0 bases, with 12 bases sitting between them. Germline V gene sequence: CDR1 KGHDR, CDR2 SFDVKD. CDR3 residues: CATSDPLGDSYNEQFF. The CDR3 DNA reads TGTGCCACCAGTGACCCATTAGGGGACTCCTACAATGAGCAGTTCTTC.

This clonotype was detected a few times. V is TRBV6-5 and J is TRBJ2-7; 7 bases fit TRBD1. The CDR3 covers 16 residues. The germline gives CDR1 MNHEY, CDR2 SVGAGI. The J segment lost 0 bases and the V segment lost 2 bases, leaving 7 bases of the junction unmatched. CDR3 nucleotide sequence: TGTGCCAGCAGTTACGGGCTCCGGGACAGCTCCTACGAGCAGTACTTC. It encodes CASSYGLRDSSYEQYF.

This clonotype was seen many times. The V call is TRBV15, the J call TRBJ2-2, with TRBD1 matching over 11 bases. Losses at the gene ends were 7 bases for V and 6 bases for J; bases not matched to a gene: 4. Germline V lookup: CDR1 LNHNV, CDR2 YYDKDF (reference sequence). The CDR3 covers 14 residues. This chain's CDR3 is CATTPGQGAGELFF. The CDR3 bases are TGTGCCACCACCCCGGGACAGGGGGCCGGGGAGCTGTTTTTT. The full variable domain, rest sourced from reference TRBV15 and TRBJ2-2, is DAMVIQNPRYQVTQFGKPVTLSCSQTLNHNVMYWYQQKSSQAPKLLFHYYDKDFNNEADTPDNFQSRRPNTSFCFLDIRSPGLGDTAMYLCATTPGQGAGELFFGEGSRLTVL.

In this sample, this clonotype turned up many times. The chain is built from TRBV5-6 and TRBJ1-5, with 8 bases identical to TRBD1. The CDR3 has 15 amino acids. Trimming took 1 base from V and 6 from J; bases not matched to a gene: 6. Germline CDR1 reads SGHDT; CDR2 reads YYEEEE. CDR3 nucleotides: TGTGCCAGCAGCTTGAAAGGGCAGGGGGCTCAGCCCCAGCATTTT. Its translation: CASSLKGQGAQPQHF.

This clonotype has ten or more counts. V and J are TRBV7-2 and TRBJ2-7; D remains ambiguous. V was clipped by 4 bases and J by 6 bases, with 10 bases between them. This CDR3 has 12 amino acids. The germline gives CDR1 SGHTA, CDR2 FQGNSA. CDR3 bases: TGTGCCAGCAGCTACCGAATGGCCGAGCAGTACTTC. This encodes CASSYRMAEQYF.

This clonotype was seen only a few times. CDR3 residues: CASSLRPPVGNEQFF. CDR3 DNA: TGTGCCAGCAGTTTAAGGCCTCCAGTGGGGAATGAGCAGTTCTTC. The rearrangement joins TRBV27 to TRBJ2-1; D not certain. From germline, CDR1 is MNHEY and CDR2 SMNVEV (reference sequence). The germline V and J ends were trimmed by 2 bases and 7 bases, with 15 bases remaining between them. CDR3 length: 15 amino acids.

V is TRBV3-1 and J is TRBJ1-1; D ambiguous. The germline V and J ends were trimmed by 4 bases and 3 bases, with 9 bases remaining between them. This CDR3 has 13 amino acids. CDR1 and CDR2 from the germline V gene are LGHDT and YNNKEL (reference sequence). CDR3 coding DNA: TGTGCCAGCAGCCGAGGGAGGGACACTGAAGCTTTCTTT. Protein: CASSRGRDTEAFF.

The sample holds a few counts of this clonotype. The gene calls are TRBV28 and TRBJ1-1, with TRBD1 matching 10 bases. Germline V gives CDR1 MDHEN, CDR2 SYDVKM. Germline trimming cut 5 bases from V and 1 base from J; bases unmatched to any gene: 7. The CDR3 has 16 residues. The CDR3 is CASSNRQGAPNTEAFF. CDR3 sequence (DNA): TGTGCCAGCAGTAACAGACAGGGGGCTCCGAACACTGAAGCTTTCTTT.

This clonotype was found a few times. This chain joins TRBV15 and TRBJ2-7; D is ambiguous. CDR3 length: 13 residues. Germline-derived CDR1 and CDR2 are LNHNV and YYDKDF (reference sequence). Deletions cut 5 bases from V and 5 bases from J, with 13 bases between. In nucleotides, the CDR3 is TGTGCCACCAGCCCAATATCCCTTGACGAGCAGTACTTC. Protein product: CATSPISLDEQYF.

This chain uses TRBV12-3 or TRBV12-4 with TRBJ1-6; TRBD1 might be the D (5 bases). Trimming shortened V by 3 bases and J by 9 bases, and 12 bases separated the two germline ends. The CDR3 extends over 14 amino acids. CDR3 coding DNA: TGTGCCAGCAGTTTGTCGGGGGGTGGTTCACCCCTCCACTTT. Amino acid sequence: CASSLSGGGSPLHF.

This clonotype was detected many times. The rearrangement links TRBV28 to TRBJ2-7; D is uncertain. Trimming stripped 7 bases from V and 3 bases from J, with 19 bases between. Germline assignment: CDR1 MDHEN and CDR2 SYDVKM. The CDR3 sequence is 15 residues long. CDR3 sequence: CASTPMSGLDYEQYF. The CDR3 bases are TGTGCCAGCACCCCCATGAGTGGGCTAGACTACGAGCAGTACTTC.

This clonotype showed up many times. This sequence joins TRBV7-2 and TRBJ2-1; D is uncertain. V gave up 5 bases and J gave up 10 bases, with 15 bases separating them. Germline lookup yields CDR1 SGHTA and CDR2 FQGNSA. This CDR3 is built from 13 residues. The DNA for the CDR3 is TGTGCCAGCAGCCCCCGAGTCGACTTAGAGCAGTTCTTC. Encoded protein: CASSPRVDLEQFF.

The chain combines TRBV11-2 with TRBJ2-5, with 10 bases aligning to TRBD1. The V gene's germline CDR1 is SGHAT and CDR2 FQNNGV. CDR3 size: 16 residues. Trimming took 6 bases from V and 0 from J; bases not matched to a gene: 7. CDR3 sequence (DNA): TGTGCCAGCAGACCTGGGACAGGGGCCCACCAAGAGACCCAGTACTTC. This translates into CASRPGTGAHQETQYF. The whole variable domain, remainder taken from reference TRBV11-2 and TRBJ2-5, is EAGVAQSPRYKIIEKRQSVAFWCNPISGHATLYWYQQILGQGPKLLIQFQNNGVVDDSQLPKDRFSAERLKGVDSTLKIQPAKLEDSAVYLCASRPGTGAHQETQYFGPGTRLLVL.

This clonotype has a handful of counts. The V call is TRBV3-1, the J call TRBJ2-1; 14 bases line up with TRBD2. This CDR3 spans 18 amino acids. The germline gives CDR1 LGHDT, CDR2 YNNKEL (reference sequence). With 5 bases clipped from V and 6 bases from J, the junction kept 12 bases outside the gene matches. The CDR3 reads CASSTRRGLAGVGNEQFF. The CDR3, as DNA: TGTGCCAGCAGCACGCGTAGGGGACTAGCGGGAGTTGGCAATGAGCAGTTCTTC.

This clonotype was found a few times. CDR3 coding DNA: TGTGCCAGCAGCGAACGGGAGGGAAGGGGTGAGCAGTTCTTC. It is translated as CASSEREGRGEQFF. The chain links TRBV6-4 to TRBJ2-1, with TRBD2 matching over 8 bases. Germline CDR1 MRHNA, CDR2 SNTAGT. J gave up 9 bases and V 6 bases, and 10 bases lay outside the gene matches. This CDR3 region has 14 residues.

V usage is TRBV18 and J usage is TRBJ2-3, with 10 bases that match TRBD2. The V and J ends lost 2 bases and 3 bases, in that order; junction bases with no gene match: 5. This CDR3 spans 16 amino acids. Germline assignment: CDR1 KGHSH and CDR2 LQKENI. The CDR3 nucleotides read TGTGCCAGCTCACCAGGCCTAGCGGGAGTAACAGATACGCAGTATTTT. It yields the protein CASSPGLAGVTDTQYF.

This chain connects TRBV20-1 to TRBJ1-4; 8 positions agree with TRBD1. Trimming took 5 bases from V and 4 from J; bases not matched to a gene: 6. CDR3 size: 14 residues. Germline V lookup: CDR1 DFQATT, CDR2 SNEGSKA (reference sequence). CDR3: CSAGQGGNNEKLFF. The CDR3 DNA reads TGCAGTGCTGGACAGGGAGGGAATAATGAAAAACTGTTTTTT.

This clonotype was seen repeatedly, ten times or more. This chain connects TRBV5-1 to TRBJ1-5, with 11 bases fitting TRBD1. Germline assignment: CDR1 SGHRS and CDR2 YFSETQ. Trimming took 0 bases from V and 8 from J; bases not matched to a gene: 1. The CDR3 sequence is 14 residues long. The CDR3 DNA follows: TGCGCCAGCAGCTTGGGGGGACAGGGGGAGCCCCAGCATTTT. Its translation is CASSLGGQGEPQHF.

The chain combines TRBV29-1 with TRBJ2-7, with D hard to call. This CDR3 region has 13 residues. Trimming left V 4 bases short and J 1 base short, with 11 bases between. Germline V gives CDR1 SQVTM, CDR2 ANQGSEA. The DNA for the CDR3 is TGCAGCGTTGTAGCCCAGGTGTCCTACGAGCAGTACTTC. The encoded protein is CSVVAQVSYEQYF.

The V gene is TRBV9, the J gene TRBJ2-1, with D unclear. Germline lookup yields CDR1 SGDLS and CDR2 YYNGEE. The CDR3 runs 13 residues. Trimming stripped 1 base from V and 4 bases from J, with 6 bases between. CDR3 sequence (DNA): TGTGCCAGCAGCGTACGCAGTTACAATGAGCAGTTCTTC. Translated, it gives CASSVRSYNEQFF.

The chain uses TRBV7-2 and TRBJ2-7, with a possible D match to TRBD1 (5 bases). This CDR3 spans 13 amino acids. The germline V gene encodes CDR1 SGHTA and CDR2 FQGNSA. Trimming stripped 6 bases from V and 3 bases from J, with 12 bases between. The CDR3 region has the DNA TGTGCCAGCAGTGGCAGGGCACACTACGAGCAGTACTTC. This codes for CASSGRAHYEQYF.

This clonotype was seen at least ten times. V gene TRBV4-3 combines with J gene TRBJ2-6; maybe TRBD1 (6 bases). Germline lookup yields CDR1 LGHNA and CDR2 YSLEER. With 0 bases removed from V and 0 bases from J, the gap between germline ends came to 12 bases. The CDR3 consists of 18 residues. Here the CDR3 DNA reads TGCGCCAGCAGCCAAGATCGAGGGGGAAGCTCTGGGGCCAACGTCCTGACTTTC. Its translation is CASSQDRGGSSGANVLTF.

This chain uses TRBV25-1 with TRBJ1-1; no firm D call. V was cut by 4 bases and J by 1 base, with 13 bases left in between. Germline V gene data show CDR1 as MGHDK and CDR2 as SYGVNS. This CDR3 is built from 15 residues. The CDR3 DNA follows: TGTGCCAGCAGTGTCGGGGTTGGAAGGAACACTGAAGCTTTCTTT. Translation: CASSVGVGRNTEAFF.

This sequence joins TRBV19 and TRBJ2-2; D call uncertain. The V and J ends lost 2 bases and 1 base respectively, with 5 bases between them. Germline CDR1 and CDR2: LNHDA and SQIVND (reference sequence). CDR3 length equals 14 residues. The CDR3 here is CASSISQNTGELFF. The CDR3 DNA follows: TGTGCCAGTAGTATAAGCCAGAACACCGGGGAGCTGTTTTTT.

Only a few counts were recorded for this clonotype. V gene TRBV7-9 combines with J gene TRBJ2-1; perhaps TRBD2 as D (7 bases). The V end was cut by 11 bases, the J end by 12 bases, with 23 bases between. Germline CDR1 SEHNR, CDR2 FQNEAQ (reference sequence). The CDR3 is 13 residues long. CDR3 sequence reads: CAGRGREKTGQFF. In DNA form, the CDR3 reads TGTGCCGGGCGGGGGAGGGAGAAGACAGGGCAGTTCTTC.

This clonotype was seen more than once but under ten times. CDR3 in DNA: TGTGCCAGCAGTGATTTACGCGGGACTAGCTCTGGAAACACCATATATTTT. It is translated as CASSDLRGTSSGNTIYF. J is TRBJ1-3 and V is TRBV2; TRBD1 might be the D (5 bases). Germline CDR1 and CDR2: SNHLY and FYNNEI. Trimming stripped 3 bases from V and 0 bases from J, with 15 bases between. The CDR3 is 17 residues long.

This clonotype was counted at least ten times. The V and J genes are TRBV12-3 or TRBV12-4 and TRBJ2-3; 12 positions match TRBD2. V gave up 6 bases and J gave up 3 bases; unmatched junction bases: 7. This CDR3 has 16 residues. CDR3 loop: CASRTELAGGTDTQYF. In DNA, the CDR3 is TGTGCCAGCAGGACAGAACTAGCGGGGGGTACAGATACGCAGTATTTT.

This clonotype was detected many times. The chain recombines TRBV25-1 with TRBJ2-5; D ambiguous. The V and J ends lost 7 bases and 1 base respectively, with 10 bases between them. The CDR3 is 13 amino acids. Germline V gives CDR1 MGHDK, CDR2 SYGVNS. The CDR3 here is CASMKDGQETQYF. CDR3 coding DNA: TGTGCCAGCATGAAGGATGGCCAAGAGACCCAGTACTTC.

This clonotype was counted only a few times. This chain connects TRBV11-2 to TRBJ2-1; 8 nucleotides align to TRBD1. Germline CDR1 is SGHAT and CDR2 is FQNNGV. J was trimmed by 2 bases and V by 5 bases; bases with no gene match: 5. The CDR3 is made up of 15 amino acids. The CDR3 DNA follows: TGTGCCAGCAGCACGGGGACAGGACCCTACAATGAGCAGTTCTTC. The encoded protein is CASSTGTGPYNEQFF.